A selection of T cell receptor beta chains follows, all from one sample in a study of blood T cell repertoires in COVID-19. TCRdb keeps only in-frame clones here, not all; method: immunoSEQ multiplex PCR. The table has some 200,000 clones, about four fifths seen once. The specimen sequenced was PBMCs or T cells enriched from blood (not recorded which). Receptors originate from a woman aged 50 to 60 who had been exposed to COVID-19. CDR3s include the opening cysteine and the closing phenylalanine or tryptophan. A D gene is named only where the DNA matches it firmly. Clone sizes are given selectively: once, few, many, or a class where the clone is expanded.

clone size: -
D gene: -
J gene: TRBJ1-1
V gene: TRBV6-7
CDR3 length: 18
CDR3 protein: CASSYGAQGMRRIAEAFF
CDR3 DNA: TGTGCCAGCAGTTACGGAGCGCAGGGAATGCGTCGAATTGCTGAAGCTTTCTTT

clone size: -
D gene: -
J gene: TRBJ2-3
V gene: TRBV7-6
CDR3 length: 15
CDR3 protein: CASSPTASSTDTQYF
CDR3 DNA: TGTGCCAGCAGCCCCACAGCCTCTAGCACAGATACGCAGTATTTT

clone size: -
D gene: -
J gene: TRBJ2-1
V gene: TRBV27
CDR3 length: 17
CDR3 protein: CASSSTQPISSYNEQFF
CDR3 DNA: TGTGCCAGCAGTTCCACTCAACCCATAAGCTCCTACAATGAGCAGTTCTTC

clone size: -
D gene: -
J gene: TRBJ1-2
V gene: TRBV7-2
CDR3 length: 13
CDR3 protein: CASSLDSLYGYTF
CDR3 DNA: TGTGCCAGCAGCCTGGACAGTCTATATGGCTACACCTTC

clone size: -
D gene: TRBD2
J gene: TRBJ2-3
V gene: TRBV4-1
CDR3 length: 18
CDR3 protein: CASSQDILAGGETDTQYF
CDR3 DNA: TGCGCCAGCAGCCAAGACATCCTAGCGGGGGGGGAAACAGATACGCAGTATTTT

clone size: -
D gene: -
J gene: TRBJ1-4
V gene: TRBV7-2
CDR3 length: 17
CDR3 protein: CASSPYGGELVNEKLFF
CDR3 DNA: TGTGCCAGCAGCCCCTATGGGGGGGAGTTGGTTAATGAAAAACTGTTTTTT

clone size: -
D gene: TRBD1
J gene: TRBJ1-1
V gene: TRBV6-5
CDR3 length: 16
CDR3 protein: CASSYSPPGQGAEAFF
CDR3 DNA: TGTGCCAGCAGTTACTCTCCCCCGGGACAGGGGGCTGAAGCTTTCTTT

clone size: once
D gene: -
J gene: TRBJ1-1
V gene: TRBV27
CDR3 length: 13
CDR3 protein: CASSLGVGTEAFF
CDR3 DNA: TGTGCCAGCAGTCTGGGAGTGGGAACTGAAGCTTTCTTT

clone size: -
D gene: TRBD2
J gene: TRBJ2-1
V gene: TRBV30
CDR3 length: 13
CDR3 protein: CAWSGGANNEQFF
CDR3 DNA: TGTGCCTGGAGCGGGGGGGCCAACAATGAGCAGTTCTTC

clone size: -
D gene: TRBD1
J gene: TRBJ1-2
V gene: TRBV30
CDR3 length: 15
CDR3 protein: CAWSSFGQGFYGYTF
CDR3 DNA: TGTGCCTGGAGCTCATTTGGACAGGGCTTCTATGGCTACACCTTC

clone size: -
D gene: TRBD1
J gene: TRBJ1-3
V gene: TRBV6-5
CDR3 length: 15
CDR3 protein: CASSYRGHGGNTIYF
CDR3 DNA: TGTGCCAGCAGTTACAGGGGGCATGGTGGAAACACCATATATTTT

clone size: few
D gene: -
J gene: TRBJ1-6
V gene: TRBV5-4
CDR3 length: 14
CDR3 protein: CASSLVEGSSPLHF
CDR3 DNA: TGTGCCAGCAGCTTGGTGGAGGGTAGTTCACCCCTCCACTTT

clone size: -
D gene: -
J gene: TRBJ2-1
V gene: TRBV7-3
CDR3 length: 14
CDR3 protein: CASSFGGRLNEQFF
CDR3 DNA: TGTGCCAGCAGCTTTGGAGGGCGTCTCAATGAGCAGTTCTTC

clone size: -
D gene: -
J gene: TRBJ1-4
V gene: TRBV6-5
CDR3 length: 15
CDR3 protein: CASRVTVTTNEKLFF
CDR3 DNA: TGTGCCAGCAGGGTGACAGTGACAACTAATGAAAAACTGTTTTTT

clone size: -
D gene: TRBD1
J gene: TRBJ1-2
V gene: TRBV6-1
CDR3 length: 13
CDR3 protein: CASTPDRNYGYTF
CDR3 DNA: TGTGCCAGCACCCCGGACAGGAACTATGGCTACACCTTC

clone size: -
D gene: TRBD1
J gene: TRBJ2-5
V gene: TRBV11-1
CDR3 length: 14
CDR3 protein: CASSWGQGKETQYF
CDR3 DNA: TGTGCCAGCAGCTGGGGACAGGGGAAAGAGACCCAGTACTTC

clone size: -
D gene: TRBD1
J gene: TRBJ2-7
V gene: TRBV7-2
CDR3 length: 17
CDR3 protein: CASSLAGTGVITYEQYF
CDR3 DNA: TGTGCCAGCAGCCTTGCCGGGACAGGGGTGATCACCTACGAGCAGTACTTC

clone size: -
D gene: TRBD1
J gene: TRBJ1-5
V gene: TRBV6-5
CDR3 length: 15
CDR3 protein: CASRAQGYSNQPQHF
CDR3 DNA: TGTGCCAGCAGAGCACAGGGGTATAGCAATCAGCCCCAGCATTTT

clone size: few
D gene: -
J gene: TRBJ2-3
V gene: TRBV5-1
CDR3 length: 15
CDR3 protein: CASSLEPERTDTQYF
CDR3 DNA: TGCGCCAGCAGCTTGGAGCCTGAACGGACAGATACGCAGTATTTT

clone size: -
D gene: -
J gene: TRBJ2-7
V gene: TRBV5-1
CDR3 length: 14
CDR3 protein: CASSWMGQSYEQYF
CDR3 DNA: TGCGCCAGCAGCTGGATGGGCCAGTCCTACGAGCAGTACTTC

clone size: -
D gene: -
J gene: TRBJ1-1
V gene: TRBV19
CDR3 length: 13
CDR3 protein: CASSLQENTEAFF
CDR3 DNA: TGTGCCAGTAGTTTGCAGGAGAACACTGAAGCTTTCTTT

clone size: -
D gene: -
J gene: TRBJ1-1
V gene: TRBV28
CDR3 length: 16
CDR3 protein: CASRIGQLLVNTEAFF
CDR3 DNA: TGTGCCAGCAGGATAGGACAGTTGCTAGTGAACACTGAAGCTTTCTTT

clone size: -
D gene: -
J gene: TRBJ1-2
V gene: TRBV2
CDR3 length: 15
CDR3 protein: CASSEGPHENYGYTF
CDR3 DNA: TGTGCCAGCAGTGAAGGGCCTCACGAAAACTATGGCTACACCTTC

clone size: once
D gene: -
J gene: TRBJ2-6
V gene: TRBV6-1
CDR3 length: 16
CDR3 protein: CASSEGEASGANVLTF
CDR3 DNA: TGTGCCAGCAGTGAAGGAGAGGCCTCTGGGGCCAACGTCCTGACTTTC

clone size: -
D gene: -
J gene: TRBJ1-2
V gene: TRBV29-1
CDR3 length: 13
CDR3 protein: CSARGQSSYGYTF
CDR3 DNA: TGCAGCGCCAGAGGACAGTCTAGCTATGGCTACACCTTC

clone size: few
D gene: -
J gene: TRBJ1-1
V gene: TRBV29-1
CDR3 length: 12
CDR3 protein: CSAAAQGTEAFF
CDR3 DNA: TGCAGCGCTGCCGCACAGGGAACTGAAGCTTTCTTT

clone size: -
D gene: TRBD2
J gene: TRBJ2-2
V gene: TRBV2
CDR3 length: 14
CDR3 protein: CASGGLAGSGELFF
CDR3 DNA: TGTGCCAGCGGCGGACTAGCGGGGTCCGGGGAGCTGTTTTTT

clone size: -
D gene: TRBD1
J gene: TRBJ1-2
V gene: TRBV30
CDR3 length: 13
CDR3 protein: CAWSRRQGLGYTF
CDR3 DNA: TGTGCCTGGAGTCGGAGACAGGGCCTCGGCTACACCTTC

clone size: -
D gene: TRBD1
J gene: TRBJ1-3
V gene: TRBV29-1
CDR3 length: 16
CDR3 protein: CSVTARDRISGNTIYF
CDR3 DNA: TGCAGCGTGACGGCCCGGGACAGGATCTCTGGAAACACCATATATTTT

clone size: -
D gene: -
J gene: TRBJ1-1
V gene: TRBV4-2
CDR3 length: 16
CDR3 protein: CASSQQLEAPPPEAFF
CDR3 DNA: TGTGCCAGCAGCCAACAATTAGAGGCACCACCCCCCGAAGCTTTCTTT

clone size: -
D gene: TRBD2
J gene: TRBJ2-5
V gene: TRBV3-1/TRBV3-2
CDR3 length: 17
CDR3 protein: CASSQEGSGGASETQYF
CDR3 DNA: TGTGCCAGCAGCCAAGAAGGTAGCGGGGGGGCATCAGAGACCCAGTACTTC

clone size: once
D gene: -
J gene: TRBJ1-6
V gene: TRBV6-5
CDR3 length: 14
CDR3 protein: CASSYGGVNSPLHF
CDR3 DNA: TGTGCCAGCAGTTACGGAGGAGTGAATTCACCCCTCCACTTT

clone size: -
D gene: TRBD1
J gene: TRBJ2-2
V gene: TRBV19
CDR3 length: 16
CDR3 protein: CASSSPGQTNTGELFF
CDR3 DNA: TGTGCCAGTAGTTCACCGGGACAGACAAACACCGGGGAGCTGTTTTTT

clone size: -
D gene: TRBD1
J gene: TRBJ1-4
V gene: TRBV7-9
CDR3 length: 15
CDR3 protein: CASSAGDRTEEKLFF
CDR3 DNA: TGTGCCAGCAGCGCGGGGGACAGGACTGAAGAAAAACTGTTTTTT

clone size: once
D gene: -
J gene: TRBJ1-6
V gene: TRBV18
CDR3 length: 17
CDR3 protein: CASSPREGSSYNSPLHF
CDR3 DNA: TGTGCCAGCTCACCACGGGAGGGGAGCTCCTATAATTCACCCCTCCACTTT

clone size: -
D gene: TRBD1
J gene: TRBJ2-7
V gene: TRBV6-5
CDR3 length: 13
CDR3 protein: CASRPGQVNEQYF
CDR3 DNA: TGTGCCAGCCGACCGGGACAGGTAAACGAGCAGTACTTC

clone size: -
D gene: TRBD1
J gene: TRBJ2-5
V gene: TRBV7-8
CDR3 length: 16
CDR3 protein: CASSLGSRPGGQTQYF
CDR3 DNA: TGTGCCAGCAGCTTAGGATCGAGGCCAGGGGGACAGACCCAGTACTTC

clone size: -
D gene: TRBD1
J gene: TRBJ1-2
V gene: TRBV27
CDR3 length: 15
CDR3 protein: CASSSLAPGGDGYTF
CDR3 DNA: TGTGCCAGCAGTTCCCTAGCCCCAGGGGGCGATGGCTACACCTTC

clone size: -
D gene: -
J gene: TRBJ1-3
V gene: TRBV7-3
CDR3 length: 13
CDR3 protein: CASSKSGGNTIYF
CDR3 DNA: TGTGCCAGCAGTAAATCAGGAGGAAACACCATATATTTT

clone size: -
D gene: TRBD2
J gene: TRBJ2-1
V gene: TRBV7-9
CDR3 length: 19
CDR3 protein: CASSPGLAGFTVVYNEQFF
CDR3 DNA: TGTGCCAGCAGCCCGGGACTAGCGGGGTTTACTGTAGTCTACAATGAGCAGTTCTTC

clone size: -
D gene: TRBD1
J gene: TRBJ2-7
V gene: TRBV3-1/TRBV3-2
CDR3 length: 15
CDR3 protein: CASSQRQGLFYEQYF
CDR3 DNA: TGTGCCAGCAGCCAAAGACAGGGTTTGTTCTACGAGCAGTACTTC

clone size: -
D gene: TRBD1
J gene: TRBJ1-2
V gene: TRBV27
CDR3 length: 17
CDR3 protein: CASSFIRDSQIRHGYTF
CDR3 DNA: TGTGCCAGCAGCTTTATAAGGGACAGCCAAATTCGACATGGCTACACCTTC

clone size: -
D gene: -
J gene: TRBJ1-3
V gene: TRBV12-3/TRBV12-4
CDR3 length: 12
CDR3 protein: CASSLGGNTIYF
CDR3 DNA: TGTGCCAGCAGTTTGGGCGGAAACACCATATATTTT